One T cell receptor beta chain is described in this entry. Participants were placed into cohorts based on the clinical history they reported. This specimen belongs to a study of blood T cell repertoires in COVID-19. Study in general: The origin of the acute and convalescent COVID-19 samples was the United States, Italy and Spain.

The V gene end was trimmed by 10 bases and the J gene end by 3 bases; junction bases not matched to a gene: 13. Germline V gene data show CDR1 as SNHLY and CDR2 as FYNNEI. The CDR3 covers 17 residues. Sequencing used immunoSEQ multiplex PCR; TCRdb keeps in-frame clones, though not all of them. The sample has about 360,000 clones; 88% are singletons. The specimen was PBMCs or T cells enriched from blood (not recorded which). The receptor comes from a woman in her thirties or forties with acute COVID-19. The chain combines TRBV2 with TRBJ1-6; 9 nucleotides agree with TRBD1. The CDR3 here is CAISRGTGKNYNSPLHF. CDR3 bases: TGTGCCATCTCGAGAGGGACAGGGAAAAACTATAATTCACCCCTCCACTTT.